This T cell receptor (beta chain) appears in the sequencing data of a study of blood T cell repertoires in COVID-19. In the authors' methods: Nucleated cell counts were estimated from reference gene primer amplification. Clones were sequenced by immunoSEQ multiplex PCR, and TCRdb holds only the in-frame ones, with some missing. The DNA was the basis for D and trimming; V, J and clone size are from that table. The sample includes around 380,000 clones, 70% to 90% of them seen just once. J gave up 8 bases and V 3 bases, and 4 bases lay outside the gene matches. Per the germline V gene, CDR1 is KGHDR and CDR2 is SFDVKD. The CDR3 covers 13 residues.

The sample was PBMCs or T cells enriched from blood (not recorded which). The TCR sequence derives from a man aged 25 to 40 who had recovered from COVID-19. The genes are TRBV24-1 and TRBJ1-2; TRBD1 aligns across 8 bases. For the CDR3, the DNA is TGTGCCACCAGTGATCCCGGGACAGGCGGCTACACCTTC. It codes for CATSDPGTGGYTF.